This T cell receptor (beta chain) comes out of a study of shared clonotypes between healthy human individuals. The assay was carried out at the deep level. Authors' data handling: ImmunoSEQ output held junction-only sequences without quality scores, so filtering differed. Generated by immunoSEQ multiplex PCR, the TCRdb table keeps only in-frame clones and is missing some. The V and J calls and the clone size are those of that table, but D and trimming were determined from the DNA. Among 450,000 to 550,000 clones listed, more than 65% were seen once. Germline CDR1 and CDR2: MDHEN and SYDVKM. V gave up 3 bases and J gave up 2 bases, with 17 bases separating them. The CDR3 runs to 16 residues. Healthy HIV-negative adults with no recent acute infections or vaccinations were recruited as donors.

The chain links TRBV28 to TRBJ2-7; D perhaps matches TRBD1 (5 bases). The sample taken for sequencing was PBMCs. The TCR was taken from a woman aged 40 to 50 in good health. Some clones in this sample may be carry-over from other donors' samples. The CDR3: CASSFNRHESTYEQYF. In DNA form, the CDR3 reads TGTGCCAGCAGTTTCAACAGGCATGAATCTACCTACGAGCAGTACTTC.